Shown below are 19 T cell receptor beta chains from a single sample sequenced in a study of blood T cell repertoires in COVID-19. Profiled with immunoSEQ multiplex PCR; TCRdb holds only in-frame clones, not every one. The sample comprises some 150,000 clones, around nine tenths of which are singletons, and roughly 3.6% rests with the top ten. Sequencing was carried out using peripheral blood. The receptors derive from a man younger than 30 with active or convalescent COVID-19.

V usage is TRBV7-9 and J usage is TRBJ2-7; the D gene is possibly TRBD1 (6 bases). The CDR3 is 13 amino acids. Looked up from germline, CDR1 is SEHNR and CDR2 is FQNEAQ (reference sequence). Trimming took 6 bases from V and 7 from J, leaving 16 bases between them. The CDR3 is CASSDRILEEQYV. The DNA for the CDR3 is TGTGCCAGCAGTGACAGGATTTTAGAAGAGCAGTACGTC.

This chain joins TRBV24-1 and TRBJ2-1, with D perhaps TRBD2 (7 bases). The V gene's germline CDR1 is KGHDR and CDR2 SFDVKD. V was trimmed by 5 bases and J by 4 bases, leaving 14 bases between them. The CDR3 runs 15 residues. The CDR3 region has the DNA TGTGCCACCAGTGTCCCGGGGGGCCCGTACAATGAGCAGTTCTTC. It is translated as CATSVPGGPYNEQFF.

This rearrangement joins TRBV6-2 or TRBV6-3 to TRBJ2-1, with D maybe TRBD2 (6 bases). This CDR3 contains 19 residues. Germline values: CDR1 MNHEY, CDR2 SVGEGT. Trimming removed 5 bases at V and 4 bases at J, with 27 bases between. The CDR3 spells CASSPVALAGYPLYNEQFF. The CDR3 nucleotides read TGTGCCAGCAGTCCCGTCGCCCTCGCGGGGTATCCACTATACAATGAGCAGTTCTTC.

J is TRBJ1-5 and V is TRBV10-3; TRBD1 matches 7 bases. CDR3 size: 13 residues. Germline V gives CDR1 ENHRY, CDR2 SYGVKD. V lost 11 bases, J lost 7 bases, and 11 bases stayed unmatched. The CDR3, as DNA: TGTGCCGCCTGTACAGGGGAAGAGCAGCCCCAGCATTTT. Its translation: CAACTGEEQPQHF.

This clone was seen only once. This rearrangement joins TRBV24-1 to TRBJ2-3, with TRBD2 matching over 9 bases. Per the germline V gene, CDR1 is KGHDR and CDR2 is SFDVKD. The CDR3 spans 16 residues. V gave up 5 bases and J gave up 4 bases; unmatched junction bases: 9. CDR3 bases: TGTGCCACCAGTGCTGGGCGGGGGGGCCTCGCAGATACGCAGTATTTT. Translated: CATSAGRGGLADTQYF.

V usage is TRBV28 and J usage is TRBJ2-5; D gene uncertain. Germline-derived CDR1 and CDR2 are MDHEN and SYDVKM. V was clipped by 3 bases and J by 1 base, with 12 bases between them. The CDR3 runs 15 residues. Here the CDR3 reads CASSFFLELQETQYF. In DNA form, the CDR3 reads TGTGCCAGCAGTTTTTTCTTGGAGCTCCAAGAGACCCAGTACTTC.

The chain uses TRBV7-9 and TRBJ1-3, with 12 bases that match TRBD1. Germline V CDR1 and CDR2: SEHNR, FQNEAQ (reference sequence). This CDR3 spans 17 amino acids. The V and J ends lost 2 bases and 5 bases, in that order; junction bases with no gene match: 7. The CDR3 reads CASSLTGDRGRRNTIYF. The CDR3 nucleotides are TGTGCCAGCAGCTTAACGGGGGACAGGGGGCGGAGAAACACCATATATTTT. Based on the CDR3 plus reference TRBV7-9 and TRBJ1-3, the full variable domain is DTGVSQNPRHKITKRGQNVTFRCDPISEHNRLYWYRQTLGQGPEFLTYFQNEAQLEKSRLLSDRFSAERPKGSFSTLEIQRTEQGDSAMYLCASSLTGDRGRRNTIYFGEGSWLTVV.

This chain's CDR3 is CSASGLPGLAGSYNEQFF. The CDR3 DNA follows: TGCAGTGCTAGTGGATTACCGGGACTAGCGGGATCCTACAATGAGCAGTTCTTC. This chain joins TRBV20-1 and TRBJ2-1; 13 bases fit TRBD2. This CDR3 region has 18 residues. Per germline, CDR1 DFQATT and CDR2 SNEGSKA (reference sequence). The J segment lost 1 base and the V segment lost 3 bases, leaving 9 bases of the junction unmatched.

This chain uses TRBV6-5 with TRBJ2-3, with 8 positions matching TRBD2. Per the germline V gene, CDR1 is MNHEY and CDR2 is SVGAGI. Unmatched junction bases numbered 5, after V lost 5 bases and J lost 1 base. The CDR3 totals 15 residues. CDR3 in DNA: TGTGCCAGCAGTCGACTAGCGATCCGCACAGATACGCAGTATTTT. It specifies CASSRLAIRTDTQYF.

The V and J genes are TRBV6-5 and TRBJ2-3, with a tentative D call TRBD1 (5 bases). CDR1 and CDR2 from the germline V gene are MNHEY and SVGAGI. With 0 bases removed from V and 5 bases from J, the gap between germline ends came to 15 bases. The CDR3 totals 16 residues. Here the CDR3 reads CASSYSSGRVRDTQYF. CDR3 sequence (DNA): TGTGCCAGCAGTTACTCATCGGGCAGGGTGAGAGATACGCAGTATTTT.

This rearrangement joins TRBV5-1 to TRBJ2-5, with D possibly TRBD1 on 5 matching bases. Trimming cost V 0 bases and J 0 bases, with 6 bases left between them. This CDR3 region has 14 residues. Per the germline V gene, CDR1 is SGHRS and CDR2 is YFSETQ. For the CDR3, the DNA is TGCGCCAGCAGCTTGGGACAGTACCAAGAGACCCAGTACTTC. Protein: CASSLGQYQETQYF.

The CDR3 DNA is TGTGCCACCAGTGACCACCGCCGTCCCGGGACAGGGACCTCACCCAATGAGCAGTTCTTC. This gives the protein CATSDHRRPGTGTSPNEQFF. This chain joins TRBV24-1 and TRBJ2-1; 9 nucleotides line up with TRBD1. V lost 4 bases to trimming and J lost 6 bases; unmatched junction nucleotides: 21. CDR1 is KGHDR and CDR2 is SFDVKD in the germline V gene. The length of the CDR3 is 20 residues.

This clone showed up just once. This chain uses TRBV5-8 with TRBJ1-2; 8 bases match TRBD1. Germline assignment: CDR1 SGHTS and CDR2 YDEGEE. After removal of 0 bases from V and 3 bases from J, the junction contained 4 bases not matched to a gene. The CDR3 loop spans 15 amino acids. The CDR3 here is CASSLVPGGYYGYTF. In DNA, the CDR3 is TGTGCCAGCAGCTTGGTGCCAGGGGGCTACTATGGCTACACCTTC.

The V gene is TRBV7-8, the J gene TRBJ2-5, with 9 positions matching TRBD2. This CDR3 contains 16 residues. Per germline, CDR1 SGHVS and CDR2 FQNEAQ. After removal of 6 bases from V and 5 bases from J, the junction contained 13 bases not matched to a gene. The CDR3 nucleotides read TGTGCCAGCAGTACAGAGGGTAGCGGGAGACGTGAGACCCAGTACTTC. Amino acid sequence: CASSTEGSGRRETQYF. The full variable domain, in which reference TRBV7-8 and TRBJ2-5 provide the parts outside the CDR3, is GAGVSQSPRYKVAKRGQDVALRCDPISGHVSLFWYQQALGQGPEFLTYFQNEAQLDKSGLPSDRFFAERPEGSVSTLKIQRTQQEDSAVYLCASSTEGSGRRETQYFGPGTRLLVL.

CDR3 DNA: TGTGCCAGCAGCAGCACAAGCCGGGAACGAAGCTCCTCGAACACCGGGGAGCTGTTTTTT. Translating it yields CASSSTSRERSSSNTGELFF. The rearrangement links TRBV21-1 to TRBJ2-2; TRBD2, the table's D call, was not compared with the DNA. TRBV21-1 is shown as a pseudogene. The CDR3 spans 20 residues.

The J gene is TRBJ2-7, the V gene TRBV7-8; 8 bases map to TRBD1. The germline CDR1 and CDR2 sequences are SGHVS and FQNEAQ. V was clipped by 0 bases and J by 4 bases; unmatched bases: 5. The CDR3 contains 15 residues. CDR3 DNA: TGTGCCAGCAGCTTAGCGCCGGACAGGGCGTACGAGCAGTACGTC. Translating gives CASSLAPDRAYEQYV.

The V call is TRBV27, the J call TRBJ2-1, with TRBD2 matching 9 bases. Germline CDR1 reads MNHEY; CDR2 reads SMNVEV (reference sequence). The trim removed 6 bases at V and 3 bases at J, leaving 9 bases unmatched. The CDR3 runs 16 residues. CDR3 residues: CASSPFSGSDYNEQFF. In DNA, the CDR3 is TGTGCCAGCAGCCCCTTTAGCGGGAGCGACTACAATGAGCAGTTCTTC.

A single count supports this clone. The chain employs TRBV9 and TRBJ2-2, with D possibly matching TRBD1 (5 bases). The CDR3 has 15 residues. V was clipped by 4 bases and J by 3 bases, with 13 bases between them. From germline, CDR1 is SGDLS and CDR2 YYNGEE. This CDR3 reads CASSPRVGDTGELFF. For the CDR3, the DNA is TGTGCCAGCAGCCCCAGGGTAGGAGACACCGGGGAGCTGTTTTTT.

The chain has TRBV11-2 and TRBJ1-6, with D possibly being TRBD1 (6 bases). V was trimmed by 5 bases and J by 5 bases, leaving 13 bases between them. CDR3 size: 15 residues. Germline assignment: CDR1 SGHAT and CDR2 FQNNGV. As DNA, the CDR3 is TGTGCCAGCAGCATGAGACAGGCAGATAATTCACCCCTCCACTTT. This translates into CASSMRQADNSPLHF.